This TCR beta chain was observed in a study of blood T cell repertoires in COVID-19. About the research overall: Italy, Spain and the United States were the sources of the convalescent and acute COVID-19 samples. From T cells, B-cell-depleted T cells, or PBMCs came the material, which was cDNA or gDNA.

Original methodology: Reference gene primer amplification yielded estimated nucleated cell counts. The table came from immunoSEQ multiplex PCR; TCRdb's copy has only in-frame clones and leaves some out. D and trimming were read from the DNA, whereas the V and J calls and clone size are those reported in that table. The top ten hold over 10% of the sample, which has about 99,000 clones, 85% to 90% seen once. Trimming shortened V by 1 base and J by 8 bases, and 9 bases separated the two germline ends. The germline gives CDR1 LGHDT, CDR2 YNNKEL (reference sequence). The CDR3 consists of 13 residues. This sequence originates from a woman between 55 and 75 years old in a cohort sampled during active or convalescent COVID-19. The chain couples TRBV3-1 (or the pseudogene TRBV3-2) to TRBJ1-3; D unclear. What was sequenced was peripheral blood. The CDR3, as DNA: TGTGCCAGCAGCCAAGGTGCCGGGGACACCATATATTTT. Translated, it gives CASSQGAGDTIYF.